These T cell receptor beta chains were read from a single sample in a study of metastatic and nonmetastatic thyroid tumors. TCRdb re-clonotyped the PCR reads via MiXCR. The profile covers 4,700 or so clones, with approximately 23% appearing a single time and 9.5% to 13% taken by the ten largest. The specimen sequenced was tumor tissue. The receptors come from a male donor with papillary thyroid cancer or a benign thyroid nodule (not recorded which). Some clones in this sample may be carry-over from other donors' samples. Each CDR3 is given with its conserved first and last residue. A D gene is named only where the DNA matches it firmly. Clone sizes are given selectively: once, few, many, or a class where the clone is expanded.

V gene	J gene	CDR3 length	clone size	D gene	CDR3 protein	CDR3 DNA
TRBV28	TRBJ2-7	16	-	TRBD2	CACSPIAGVEVYEQYF	TGTGCCTGCAGTCCCATAGCGGGCGTGGAGGTGTACGAACAGTACTTC
TRBV28	TRBJ2-2	12	-	-	CASSFLTGELSF	TGTGCCAGCAGTTTCTTGACCGGGGAGCTTTCTTTT
TRBV6-2/TRBV6-3	TRBJ1-1	16	few	-	CASSYDPGTPNTEAFF	TGTGCCAGCAGTTACGACCCCGGGACACCGAACACTGAAGCTTTCTTT
TRBV6-6	TRBJ1-1	15	few	-	CASSYSTTTGTEAFF	TGTGCCAGCAGTTACTCAACTACGACCGGCACTGAAGCTTTCTTT
TRBV11-2	TRBJ2-3	17	-	TRBD2	CASSFHPGLAGSDTQYF	TGTGCCAGCAGCTTTCATCCGGGACTAGCGGGATCAGATACGCAGTATTTT
TRBV12-3/TRBV12-4	TRBJ1-5	16	medium-sized	-	CASSWGSTGSDQPQHF	TGTGCCAGCAGTTGGGGTAGTACGGGCTCGGATCAGCCCCAGCATTTT
TRBV12-3/TRBV12-4	TRBJ1-5	14	-	-	CASSLGRANQPQHF	TGTGCCAGCAGTTTGGGGAGGGCGAATCAGCCCCAGCATTTT
TRBV20-1	TRBJ2-1	18	-	TRBD2	CSASTGLAGLRSYNEQFF	TGCAGTGCTAGCACAGGACTAGCGGGATTAAGGTCCTACAATGAGCAGTTCTTC
TRBV28	TRBJ1-2	14	few	-	CASSKFSSSYGYTF	TGTGCCAGCAGTAAATTCAGCTCTAGCTATGGCTACACCTTC
TRBV3-1	TRBJ2-7	14	-	TRBD1	CASSQGQGSYEQYF	TGTGCCAGCAGCCAGGGACAGGGCTCCTACGAGCAGTACTTC
TRBV12-3/TRBV12-4	TRBJ1-5	14	few	TRBD1	CASSRQGNNHPQHF	TGTGCCAGCAGCCGACAGGGGAACAATCATCCCCAGCATTTT
TRBV5-1	TRBJ1-1	16	medium-sized	TRBD1	CASSLALQGAVTEAFF	TGCGCCAGCAGCTTGGCCTTGCAGGGGGCGGTGACTGAAGCTTTCTTT
TRBV4-2	TRBJ1-6	16	-	-	CASSPAGEGGYSPLHF	TGTGCCAGCAGCCCAGCCGGCGAGGGGGGTTATTCACCCCTCCACTTT
TRBV28	TRBJ1-2	17	large	TRBD1	CASSLETGAAGDYGYTF	TGTGCCAGCAGTTTGGAGACAGGGGCCGCCGGGGACTATGGCTACACCTTC
TRBV2	TRBJ1-5	14	large	-	CASSESGSNQPQHF	TGTGCCAGCAGTGAATCTGGTAGCAATCAGCCCCAGCATTTT
TRBV11-1	TRBJ2-1	16	-	-	CASSPRTVSSYNEQFF	TGTGCCAGCAGCCCCAGGACGGTGAGCTCCTACAATGAGCAGTTCTTC
TRBV7-9	TRBJ2-1	15	medium-sized	-	CASSFAGGGSNEQFF	TGTGCCAGCAGCTTCGCCGGAGGGGGGTCTAATGAGCAGTTCTTC
TRBV5-1	TRBJ2-3	12	once	-	CASSLDQDTQYF	TGCGCCAGCAGCCTCGACCAGGATACGCAGTATTTT
TRBV6-1	TRBJ1-1	12	few	-	CASSPVNTEAFF	TGTGCCAGCAGCCCCGTGAACACTGAAGCTTTCTTT
TRBV24-1	TRBJ2-5	17	once	TRBD1	CATSDRGARGRGETQYF	TGTGCCACCAGTGACCGCGGGGCCAGGGGGCGAGGGGAGACCCAGTACTTC